This entry lists 8 T cell receptor beta chains sequenced from one sample in a study of T cells in Graves' hyperthyroidism and ophthalmopathy. Researchers amplified the TCR beta CDR3 regions from RNA transcripts. The HTBI primer set served for first-round RT-PCR of the TCR CDR3. TCRdb processed the multiplex PCR reads anew with MiXCR; each CDR3 protein has one entry. Of a few hundred thousand distinct CDR3 sequences detected, around a sixth appear once; the ten largest clones hold around two fifths. Sequencing was carried out using blood. These receptors all come from a young man with Graves' ophthalmopathy.

There are many counts of this clonotype. The V and J genes are TRBV12-3 or TRBV12-4 and TRBJ2-7, with D perhaps matching TRBD2 (6 bases). The CDR3 runs to 14 residues. Trimming cost V 10 bases and J 5 bases, with 21 bases left between them. CDR3 DNA sequence: TGTGCCATCCTTCCTCGGGGGTGGTGGCACGAGCAGTACTTC. This sequence encodes CAILPRGWWHEQYF.

This clonotype came up a few times. J is TRBJ1-3 and V is TRBV5-6; 10 nucleotides match TRBD1. Germline assignment: CDR1 SGHDT and CDR2 YYEEEE. This CDR3 region has 16 residues. J lost 0 bases, V lost 4 bases, and 4 bases had no gene match. The CDR3 bases are TGTGCCAGCAGCCGGGACAGGGGTCGCTCTGGAAACACCATATATTTT. Its protein is CASSRDRGRSGNTIYF.

The chain employs TRBV7-2 and TRBJ1-3; D not resolved. The CDR3 has 15 residues. The germline V gene encodes CDR1 SGHTA and CDR2 FQGNSA. The germline V and J ends were trimmed by 5 bases and 2 bases, with 13 bases remaining between them. The CDR3, as DNA: TGTGCCAGCAGCCCGCTGGGCCAACCTGGAAACACCATATATTTT. The encoded protein is CASSPLGQPGNTIYF.

The rearrangement uses TRBV7-2 and TRBJ1-4, with a possible D match to TRBD1 (6 bases). CDR1 SGHTA and CDR2 FQGNSA come from the germline V gene. This CDR3 is built from 14 residues. Trimming shortened V by 4 bases and J by 5 bases, and 11 bases separated the two germline ends. The CDR3 nucleotides are TGTGCCAGCAGCTCGGACAGCGGAAATGAAAAACTGTTTTTT. It is translated as CASSSDSGNEKLFF.

In this sample, this clonotype turned up a few times. The chain uses TRBV18 and TRBJ2-5; possibly TRBD1 or TRBD2 for D (6 bases each). The CDR3 is made up of 17 amino acids. The V gene's germline CDR1 is KGHSH and CDR2 LQKENI. With 0 bases removed from V and 2 bases from J, the gap between germline ends came to 16 bases. The CDR3 DNA sequence: TGTGCCAGCTCACCACCTATCAAACGGGGGCGGCAAGAGACCCAGTACTTC. It translates to CASSPPIKRGRQETQYF.

This clonotype was seen ten or more times. The chain uses TRBV27 and TRBJ2-1; D unresolved. The length of the CDR3 is 14 residues. Germline CDR1 is MNHEY and CDR2 is SMNVEV (reference sequence). Trimming removed 2 bases from V and 10 bases from J, with 15 bases in between. In DNA form, the CDR3 reads TGTGCCAGCAGTTTAAACAGCAATTTATGGGAGCAGTTCTTC. This sequence encodes CASSLNSNLWEQFF.

The genes are TRBV29-1 and TRBJ2-7; 9 bases map to TRBD1. This CDR3 has 13 residues. Trimming took 6 bases from V and 0 from J; bases not matched to a gene: 3. Germline V gene data show CDR1 as SQVTM and CDR2 as ANQGSEA. The CDR3 protein is CSVGQGRSYEQYF. DNA for the CDR3: TGCAGCGTGGGACAGGGACGCTCCTACGAGCAGTACTTC.

Notes on this clonotype: A much larger clone differs from this one at a single base, so this may be a read error. Since the CDR3 does not end with the conserved phenylalanine or tryptophan, this likely comes from a read error. CDR3 residues: CSAIAGANTDTQYL. The DNA for the CDR3 is TGCAGTGCTATAGCGGGGGCTAACACAGATACGCAGTATCTT. This rearrangement joins TRBV20-1 to TRBJ2-3; 9 positions agree with TRBD2. This CDR3 comprises 14 residues. Germline V gives CDR1 DFQATT, CDR2 SNEGSKA (reference sequence). The ends lost 4 bases at V and 2 bases at J; junction bases unmatched: 4.